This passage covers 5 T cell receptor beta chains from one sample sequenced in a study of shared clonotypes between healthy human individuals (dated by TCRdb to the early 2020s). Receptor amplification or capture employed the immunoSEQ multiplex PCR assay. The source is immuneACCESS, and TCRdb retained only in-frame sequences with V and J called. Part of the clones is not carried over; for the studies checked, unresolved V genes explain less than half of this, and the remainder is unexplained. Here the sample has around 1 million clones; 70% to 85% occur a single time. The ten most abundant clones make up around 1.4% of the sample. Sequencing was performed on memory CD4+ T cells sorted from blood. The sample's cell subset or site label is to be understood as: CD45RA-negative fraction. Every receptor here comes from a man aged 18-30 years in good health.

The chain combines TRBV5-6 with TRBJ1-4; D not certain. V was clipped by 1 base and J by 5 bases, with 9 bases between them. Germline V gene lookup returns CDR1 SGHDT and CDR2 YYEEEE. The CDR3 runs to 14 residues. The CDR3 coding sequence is TGTGCCAGCAGCTTGCTCGGTCAAAATGAAAAACTGTTTTTT. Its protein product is CASSLLGQNEKLFF.

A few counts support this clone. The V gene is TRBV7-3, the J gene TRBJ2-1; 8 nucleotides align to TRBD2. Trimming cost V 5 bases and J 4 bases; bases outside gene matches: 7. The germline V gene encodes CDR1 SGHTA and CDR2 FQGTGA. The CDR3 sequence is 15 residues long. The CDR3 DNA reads TGTGCCAGCAGCCTCACGCGGGGGGATTACAATGAGCAGTTCTTC. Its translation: CASSLTRGDYNEQFF.

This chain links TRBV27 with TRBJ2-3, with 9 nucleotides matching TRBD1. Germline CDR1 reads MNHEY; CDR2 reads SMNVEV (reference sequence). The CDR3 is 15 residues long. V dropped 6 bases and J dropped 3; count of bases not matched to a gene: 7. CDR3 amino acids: CASRDPGQGTDTQYF. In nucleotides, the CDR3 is TGTGCCAGCAGGGACCCGGGACAGGGAACAGATACGCAGTATTTT.

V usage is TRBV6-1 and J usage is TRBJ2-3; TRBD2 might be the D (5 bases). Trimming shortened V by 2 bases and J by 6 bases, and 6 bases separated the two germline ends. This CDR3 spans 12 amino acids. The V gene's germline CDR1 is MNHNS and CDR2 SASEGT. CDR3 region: CASSERRDTQYF. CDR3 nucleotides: TGTGCCAGCAGTGAACGGAGGGATACGCAGTATTTT.

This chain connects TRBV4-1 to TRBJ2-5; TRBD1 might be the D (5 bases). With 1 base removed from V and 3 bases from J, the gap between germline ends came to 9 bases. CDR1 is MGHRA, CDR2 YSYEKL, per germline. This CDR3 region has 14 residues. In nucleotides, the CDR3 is TGCGCCAGCAGCCAAGGAATCAGGGAAGAGACCCAGTACTTC. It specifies CASSQGIREETQYF.